This T cell receptor (beta chain) was documented in a study of control samples from healthy donors and cancer patients. Data came from immunoSEQ multiplex PCR; TCRdb stores just in-frame clones and leaves some out. The sample records around 130,000 clones, roughly 84% being singletons. Sequenced: blood. This clonotype was sampled from a man between 45 and 60 years old in good health.

The CDR3 DNA sequence: TGTGCCAGTAGTAGGCTTAGCGGGGGATCCTCCTACGAGCAGTACTTC. Residues: CASSRLSGGSSYEQYF. The chain joins TRBV19 to TRBJ2-7; 9 bases line up with TRBD2. Germline V lookup: CDR1 LNHDA, CDR2 SQIVND (reference sequence). This CDR3 contains 16 residues. V shed 4 bases and J 0 bases; nucleotides not matched to a gene: 7.